Presented here are 27 T cell receptor beta chains from one specimen sequenced in a study of technical replicates of blood from a few donors. Method: immunoSEQ multiplex PCR; TCRdb's copy keeps in-frame clones and lacks some. The sample lists about 81,000 clones, 96% occurring once. Sequencing was done on a sample of T cells isolated from PBMCs. All receptors derive from a human donor in good health.

V is TRBV10-2 and J is TRBJ1-3, with 7 nucleotides matching TRBD1. J gave up 3 bases and V 6 bases, and 8 bases lay outside the gene matches. CDR1 and CDR2 (germline): WSHSY, SAAADI. This CDR3 region has 15 residues. This CDR3 is CASRPGTADGNTIYF. The CDR3 DNA reads TGCGCCAGCAGACCCGGGACAGCCGATGGAAACACCATATATTTT.

The V gene is TRBV28, the J gene TRBJ2-2; TRBD2 is a possible D gene (5 bases). The CDR3 is made up of 16 amino acids. Looked up from germline, CDR1 is MDHEN and CDR2 is SYDVKM. V was shortened by 2 bases and J by 4 bases, with 14 bases between the two germline ends. The CDR3 protein is CASSLTPLSGTGELFF. The CDR3 coding sequence is TGTGCCAGCAGTTTAACGCCCCTCAGCGGCACCGGGGAGCTGTTTTTT.

The chain links TRBV4-1 to TRBJ1-1; D uncertain. The CDR3 contains 15 residues. Germline loops: CDR1 MGHRA, CDR2 YSYEKL. Trimming shortened V by 0 bases and J by 4 bases, and 12 bases separated the two germline ends. CDR3 loop: CASSQDTNPSTEAFF. The CDR3 region has the DNA TGCGCCAGCAGCCAAGATACTAACCCTTCCACTGAAGCTTTCTTT.

This sequence joins TRBV30 and TRBJ1-5; 7 bases align to TRBD1. Per germline, CDR1 GTSNPN and CDR2 SVGIG (reference sequence). V lost 1 base and J lost 7; bases outside the gene matches: 7. The CDR3 totals 14 residues. Written as DNA, the CDR3 is TGTGCCTGGAGTGCACCGACAGGGTGGCAGCCCCAGCATTTT. Amino acid sequence: CAWSAPTGWQPQHF.

The rearrangement links TRBV2 to TRBJ2-2; 11 nucleotides match TRBD1. V was pared by 6 bases and J by 4 bases, with 4 bases of the junction left unmatched. Germline V CDR1 and CDR2: SNHLY, FYNNEI. CDR3 length: 15 amino acids. CDR3 nucleotide sequence: TGTGCCAGCAGAGCCGGGACAGGGGGCACCGGGGAGCTGTTTTTT. Protein: CASRAGTGGTGELFF.

The V gene is TRBV5-4, the J gene TRBJ2-4, with 14 bases aligning to TRBD2. The CDR3 loop spans 19 amino acids. From germline, CDR1 is SGHNT and CDR2 YYREEE (reference sequence). V gave up 5 bases and J gave up 7 bases; unmatched junction bases: 17. The CDR3 reads CASSRGLAGEGGVRNIQYF. The CDR3 nucleotides are TGTGCCAGCAGTAGGGGACTAGCGGGAGAGGGGGGGGTTCGGAACATTCAGTACTTC.

The chain carries TRBV30 and TRBJ2-7; possible D gene TRBD1, 6 bases. CDR3 length equals 14 residues. Trimming stripped 4 bases from V and 4 bases from J, with 17 bases between. The germline gives CDR1 GTSNPN, CDR2 SVGIG (reference sequence). The CDR3 region is CAWIPPDRLYEQYF. CDR3 DNA sequence: TGTGCCTGGATCCCCCCCGACAGGTTGTACGAGCAGTACTTC.

The rearrangement uses TRBV4-1 and TRBJ2-7; 8 nucleotides line up with TRBD2. This CDR3 is 16 amino acids long. Unmatched junction bases numbered 9, after V lost 1 base and J lost 4 bases. Germline values: CDR1 MGHRA, CDR2 YSYEKL. The CDR3 is CASSQAPESSGYEQYF. In DNA form, the CDR3 reads TGCGCCAGCAGCCAAGCACCAGAATCTAGCGGGTACGAGCAGTACTTC.

This sequence joins TRBV10-1 and TRBJ2-3, with D tentatively TRBD2 (5 bases). V was cut by 3 bases and J by 4 bases, with 14 bases left in between. CDR3 length equals 15 residues. CDR1 and CDR2 (germline): WNHNN, SYGVQD (reference sequence). The DNA of the CDR3 is TGCGCCAGCAGTGATCGGAGGCGAGGGTCAGATACGCAGTATTTT. It encodes CASSDRRRGSDTQYF.

V usage is TRBV5-1 and J usage is TRBJ1-2, with D uncertain. V lost 4 bases to trimming and J lost 6 bases, with 16 bases between them. Germline-derived CDR1 and CDR2 are SGHRS and YFSETQ. The CDR3 runs 14 residues. The CDR3, as DNA: TGCGCCAGCAGCCCGTCGGGGTCTGGCCATGGCTACACCTTC. Translating gives CASSPSGSGHGYTF.

The chain couples TRBV29-1 to TRBJ2-7; 9 bases are shared with TRBD1. CDR3 length: 13 residues. Losses at the gene ends were 5 bases for V and 3 bases for J; bases not matched to a gene: 5. The germline CDR1 and CDR2 sequences are SQVTM and ANQGSEA. The CDR3 protein is CSVRTGASYEQYF. The CDR3 region has the DNA TGCAGCGTTCGGACAGGGGCGAGCTACGAGCAGTACTTC.

The chain combines TRBV5-1 with TRBJ1-1; no reliable D call. V dropped 4 bases and J dropped 5 bases, with 12 bases sitting between them. The CDR3 is 13 residues long. Germline V gene data show CDR1 as SGHRS and CDR2 as YFSETQ. The CDR3 bases are TGCGCCAGCAGCGAAGAGGAGTGGACTGAAGCTTTCTTT. Translating gives CASSEEEWTEAFF.

The chain couples TRBV7-9 to TRBJ2-7, with D maybe TRBD2 (5 bases). V shed 0 bases and J shed 3 bases, with 12 bases lying between them. The CDR3 loop spans 15 amino acids. Germline CDR1 is SEHNR and CDR2 is FQNEAQ (reference sequence). In DNA form, the CDR3 reads TGTGCCAGCAGCTTAGCACAAGGACTGGTCTACGAGCAGTACTTC. Translated, it gives CASSLAQGLVYEQYF.

DNA for the CDR3: TGTGCCAGCAGCCCTCCCAGGGCCCCCTATGGCTACACCTTC. Its translation: CASSPPRAPYGYTF. This rearrangement joins TRBV7-9 to TRBJ1-2, with a weak D call TRBD1 (5 bases). The CDR3 contains 14 residues. Trimming removed 5 bases from V and 4 bases from J, with 14 bases in between. In germline, CDR1 is SEHNR, CDR2 FQNEAQ (reference sequence).

This clone was picked up one time. V gene TRBV11-2 combines with J gene TRBJ1-2, with D tentatively TRBD1 (5 bases). The V and J ends lost 5 bases and 1 base respectively, with 26 bases between them. The CDR3 has 19 amino acids. Germline V CDR1 and CDR2: SGHAT, FQNNGV. CDR3 in amino acids: CASSPVGRRRDSSNYGYTF. CDR3 DNA sequence: TGTGCCAGCAGCCCCGTGGGCCGACGCCGGGACTCCAGTAACTATGGCTACACCTTC.

This chain connects TRBV5-4 to TRBJ1-1; D ambiguous. The ends were cut back, 3 bases at V and 3 bases at J, with 9 bases in the middle. The CDR3 totals 13 residues. Germline-derived CDR1 and CDR2 are SGHNT and YYREEE (reference sequence). The CDR3 reads CASSYGYDTEAFF. DNA for the CDR3: TGTGCCAGCAGCTACGGTTATGACACTGAAGCTTTCTTT.

This rearrangement joins TRBV6-6 to TRBJ1-1; 7 bases fit TRBD1. Germline-derived CDR1 and CDR2 are MNHNY and SVGAGI (reference sequence). This CDR3 is 13 amino acids long. V dropped 6 bases and J dropped 2; count of bases not matched to a gene: 3. CDR3 DNA sequence: TGTGCCAGCAGGAGACAGGGTAACACTGAAGCTTTCTTT. Its protein is CASRRQGNTEAFF.

V and J are TRBV7-6 and TRBJ2-4; TRBD2 aligns across 7 bases. Germline assignment: CDR1 SGHVS and CDR2 FNYEAQ. Losses at the gene ends were 1 base for V and 0 bases for J; bases not matched to a gene: 18. The CDR3 runs to 21 residues. CDR3: CASSLVSLARGGNEAKNIQYF. CDR3 DNA: TGTGCCAGCAGCTTAGTGTCGTTAGCTCGCGGGGGTAATGAAGCCAAAAACATTCAGTACTTC.

The genes are TRBV7-9 and TRBJ2-2; possibly TRBD2 for D (7 bases). The V end was cut by 1 base, the J end by 4 bases, with 10 bases between. This CDR3 has 15 residues. Germline V gives CDR1 SEHNR, CDR2 FQNEAQ (reference sequence). The CDR3 DNA reads TGTGCCAGCAGCTTAGGGGGGGGCTCCACCGGGGAGCTGTTTTTT. This sequence encodes CASSLGGGSTGELFF.

This clone was recorded once. The genes are TRBV5-6 and TRBJ2-2, with 8 bases that match TRBD1. Germline V gene lookup returns CDR1 SGHDT and CDR2 YYEEEE. With V trimmed by 1 base and J by 7 bases, 6 bases remained unmatched. This CDR3 has 15 residues. CDR3 in amino acids: CASSLFTGGSGELFF. Here the CDR3 DNA reads TGTGCCAGCAGCTTGTTTACAGGGGGGAGCGGGGAGCTGTTTTTT. The entire variable domain, with the rest obtained from reference TRBV5-6 and TRBJ2-2, is as follows: DAGVTQSPTHLIKTRGQQVTLRCSPKSGHDTVSWYQQALGQGPQFIFQYYEEEERQRGNFPDRFSGHQFPNYSSELNVNALLLGDSALYLCASSLFTGGSGELFFGEGSRLTVL.

V and J are TRBV19 and TRBJ1-1; no firm D call. This CDR3 has 13 residues. V was pared by 2 bases and J by 0 bases, with 4 bases between. Per germline, CDR1 LNHDA and CDR2 SQIVND (reference sequence). The CDR3 is CASSISMNTEAFF. CDR3 bases: TGTGCCAGTAGTATATCCATGAACACTGAAGCTTTCTTT.

CDR3 sequence reads: CASSQEPGGAGGPSNEQFF. In nucleotides, the CDR3 is TGTGCCAGCAGCCAAGAACCGGGAGGGGCGGGGGGACCGAGCAATGAGCAGTTCTTC. The chain joins TRBV4-2 to TRBJ2-1; 8 nucleotides match TRBD2. The CDR3 has 19 residues. CDR1 is LGHNA, CDR2 YNFKEQ, per germline. With 0 bases clipped from V and 6 bases from J, the junction kept 16 bases outside the gene matches.

The chain combines TRBV27 with TRBJ2-3; D perhaps matches TRBD1 (6 bases). Trimming pared 3 bases from V and 0 bases from J, leaving 10 bases between. This CDR3 comprises 15 residues. CDR1 is MNHEY, CDR2 SMNVEV, per germline (reference sequence). CDR3 nucleotides: TGTGCCAGCAGTTTTGAGGGACAAAGCACAGATACGCAGTATTTT. Its protein is CASSFEGQSTDTQYF.

The count of this clone is one. The rearrangement uses TRBV7-6 and TRBJ2-5; no clear D. The CDR3 extends over 11 amino acids. From germline, CDR1 is SGHVS and CDR2 FNYEAQ. V lost 3 bases to trimming and J lost 4 bases, with 3 bases between them. The DNA for the CDR3 is TGTGCCAGCAGCTTTAGAGAGACCCAGTACTTC. Translated, it gives CASSFRETQYF.

This sequence joins TRBV15 and TRBJ1-2, with D perhaps matching TRBD1 (6 bases). V shed 1 base and J shed 5 bases, with 17 bases lying between them. This CDR3 spans 16 amino acids. Germline CDR1 is LNHNV and CDR2 is YYDKDF (reference sequence). This CDR3 is CATSRARGTWGYGYTF. The CDR3 DNA sequence: TGTGCCACCAGCAGAGCCCGAGGGACATGGGGTTATGGCTACACCTTC. Drawing the rest from reference TRBV15 and TRBJ1-2, the complete variable domain is DAMVIQNPRYQVTQFGKPVTLSCSQTLNHNVMYWYQQKSSQAPKLLFHYYDKDFNNEADTPDNFQSRRPNTSFCFLDIRSPGLGDTAMYLCATSRARGTWGYGYTFGSGTRLTVV.

This chain joins TRBV11-2 and TRBJ2-2; 7 bases are shared with TRBD2. V shed 2 bases, J shed 5 bases, and the junction held 5 bases outside the gene matches. Germline CDR1 reads SGHAT; CDR2 reads FQNNGV. The CDR3 has 15 amino acids. The CDR3 coding sequence is TGTGCCAGCAGCTTAACCCCCGGGGGGACCGGGGAGCTGTTTTTT. It encodes CASSLTPGGTGELFF.

CDR3 sequence: CASSYGQGLFF. In DNA form, the CDR3 reads TGTGCCAGCAGTTACGGACAGGGACTGTTTTTT. V and J are TRBV5-6 and TRBJ1-4, with 8 bases lining up with TRBD1. Germline CDR1 SGHDT, CDR2 YYEEEE. Unmatched junction bases numbered 4, after V lost 5 bases and J lost 13 bases. The CDR3 has 11 amino acids.